This is a list of T cell receptor beta chains from one sample in a study of blood T cells in healthy people across ages. Each CDR3 protein is one row after TCRdb ran MiXCR on the 5' RACE reads. The repertoire holds hundreds of thousands of distinct CDR3 sequences, with 55% to 75% as singletons. Input material: blood. These receptors all stem from a man aged 30 to 39 in good health. The CDR3 runs from the conserved cysteine through the conserved F or W. D genes are given only for firm matches. Size values are once, few and many counts, or a class for expanded clones, and some rows have none.

TRBD2,TRBV20-1,TRBJ2-5,few,CSAGGLAVYEQYF,TGCAGTGCTGGTGGACTAGCGGTTTATGAGCAGTACTTC
NA,TRBV5-1,TRBJ1-2,few,CASSLDEARGYTF,TGCGCCAGCAGCTTGGACGAGGCCCGTGGCTACACCTTC
NA,TRBV1,TRBJ1-5,NA,CTSSQTTTAPVGSQPQHF,TGCACCAGCAGCCAAACCACTACGGCCCCGGTGGGCTCACAGCCCCAGCATTTT
TRBD2,TRBV7-2,TRBJ2-7,NA,CASSLTPGLAGHYEQYF,TGTGCCAGCAGCCTGACCCCGGGACTAGCGGGGCACTACGAGCAGTACTTC
TRBD2,TRBV4-2,TRBJ2-3,NA,CASSQEPAGLPDTQYF,TGTGCCAGCAGCCAAGAGCCAGCGGGACTCCCAGATACGCAGTATTTT
NA,TRBV5-1,TRBJ1-2,many,CASSLAEPETYGYTF,TGCGCCAGCAGCTTGGCAGAGCCTGAAACTTATGGCTACACCTTC
TRBD2,TRBV7-2,TRBJ2-3,NA,CASSLVAGDSTDTQYF,TGTGCCAGCAGCTTAGTAGCGGGAGACAGCACAGATACGCAGTATTTT
NA,TRBV27,TRBJ1-3,NA,CASSLSPRGNTIYF,TGTGCCAGCAGTTTATCTCCTCGGGGGAACACCATATATTTT
TRBD1,TRBV20-1,TRBJ2-7,few,CSARGGQGGYEQYF,TGCAGTGCTAGAGGCGGACAGGGGGGTTACGAGCAGTACTTC
TRBD1,TRBV12-3/TRBV12-4,TRBJ1-5,NA,CASSFAARGVQPQHF,TGTGCCAGCAGTTTTGCGGCCAGGGGGGTTCAGCCCCAGCATTTT
TRBD1,TRBV19,TRBJ2-7,NA,CASSRTRGLDYEQYF,TGTGCCAGTAGTAGAACCAGGGGGCTCGACTACGAGCAGTACTTC
NA,TRBV7-2,TRBJ2-3,NA,CASMLLGGFTDTQYF,TGTGCCAGCATGCTTCTTGGGGGTTTCACAGATACGCAGTATTTT
TRBD1,TRBV20-1,TRBJ2-5,NA,CSASRGQTTDQYF,TGCAGTGCTAGCCGGGGACAGACTACGGACCAGTACTTC
TRBD2,TRBV7-2,TRBJ2-7,NA,CASSHQGLAGGNNEQYF,TGTGCCAGCAGCCACCAGGGACTAGCGGGAGGAAACAATGAGCAGTACTTC
NA,TRBV7-2,TRBJ2-3,NA,CASGGREDTQYF,TGTGCCAGCGGCGGAAGAGAAGATACGCAGTATTTT
NA,TRBV4-2,TRBJ2-3,NA,CASSQVTLGAVQYF,TGTGCCAGCAGCCAAGTTACCCTTGGAGCGGTACAGTATTTT
NA,TRBV6-2/TRBV6-3,TRBJ2-4,few,CASSYGGLAKNIQYF,TGTGCCAGCAGTTACGGCGGCTTAGCCAAAAACATTCAGTACTTC
NA,TRBV7-2,TRBJ2-4,NA,CASSLVGSLGEQYF,TGTGCCAGCAGTTTAGTTGGTAGTTTGGGAGAGCAGTACTTC
NA,TRBV7-9,TRBJ2-7,NA,CASSTPGREQYF,TGTGCCAGCAGCACCCCCGGGCGCGAGCAGTACTTC
NA,TRBV27,TRBJ2-7,NA,CASSHRVGGHEQYF,TGTGCCAGCAGCCACAGGGTTGGGGGTCACGAGCAGTACTTC
TRBD1,TRBV20-1,TRBJ2-4,NA,CSPGRGHSKNIQYF,TGCAGTCCTGGCAGGGGGCATTCCAAAAACATTCAGTACTTC
TRBD2,TRBV20-1,TRBJ2-3,many,CSARSGTVSDTQYF,TGCAGTGCTAGGAGCGGGACCGTGTCGGATACGCAGTATTTT
TRBD1,TRBV27,TRBJ1-4,NA,CASRINSGGLVGEKLFF,TGTGCCAGCAGAATAAACTCAGGGGGCCTAGTGGGGGAAAAACTGTTTTTT
NA,TRBV13,TRBJ2-7,NA,CASSPTGSLKEQYF,TGTGCCAGCAGCCCCACCGGCAGCCTAAAGGAGCAGTACTTC
TRBD2,TRBV27,TRBJ2-5,few,CASRRSTSAGGETQYF,TGTGCCAGCAGGCGATCAACTAGCGCGGGGGGAGAGACCCAGTACTTC
NA,TRBV5-1,TRBJ2-3,NA,CASSLAVDSTDTQYF,TGCGCCAGCAGCTTGGCCGTAGATAGCACAGATACGCAGTATTTT
NA,TRBV5-1,TRBJ2-1,NA,CASSFSGTHNEQFF,TGCGCCAGCAGCTTTTCCGGGACCCACAATGAGCAGTTCTTC
TRBD1,TRBV7-2,TRBJ2-1,once,CASSHRGTGLGNEQFF,TGTGCCAGCAGCCACCGCGGGACAGGGCTCGGGAATGAGCAGTTCTTC
NA,TRBV20-1,TRBJ2-5,NA,CSASGIGTPETQYF,TGCAGTGCTAGTGGGATAGGGACCCCAGAGACCCAGTACTTC
TRBD1,TRBV10-3,TRBJ2-3,NA,CAIKPGQGTDTQYF,TGTGCCATCAAACCGGGACAGGGGACAGATACGCAGTATTTT
NA,TRBV4-2,TRBJ1-2,many,CASSQDGQGEYGYTF,TGTGCCAGCAGCCAAGACGGCCAGGGAGAATATGGCTACACCTTC
NA,TRBV20-1,TRBJ2-7,NA,CSARDTRGTIFYEQYF,TGCAGTGCTAGAGATACGAGGGGGACCATTTTCTACGAGCAGTACTTC
TRBD2,TRBV7-9,TRBJ2-1,few,CASSLMGGGGYNEQFF,TGTGCCAGCAGCTTAATGGGTGGCGGGGGTTACAATGAGCAGTTCTTC
NA,TRBV7-2,TRBJ1-5,once,CASSSNRDNQPQHF,TGTGCCAGCAGCTCAAACAGGGACAATCAGCCCCAGCATTTT
TRBD2,TRBV20-1,TRBJ2-1,NA,CASAVNRGLAGDNEQFF,TGCGCCAGCGCGGTCAACCGGGGACTAGCGGGGGACAATGAGCAGTTCTTC
NA,TRBV20-1,TRBJ1-4,NA,CSAPLHTNEKLFF,TGCAGTGCCCCGCTGCACACTAATGAAAAACTGTTTTTT
NA,TRBV24-1,TRBJ2-7,once,CATSEREHEQYF,TGTGCCACCAGTGAACGGGAACACGAGCAGTACTTC
NA,TRBV11-3,TRBJ2-7,NA,CASSPHLTDEQYF,TGTGCCAGCAGCCCACACTTGACAGACGAGCAGTACTTC
TRBD2,TRBV20-1,TRBJ2-5,NA,CSASTSGGVYQETQYF,TGCAGTGCTAGTACAAGCGGGGGGGTGTACCAAGAGACCCAGTACTTC
NA,TRBV21-1,TRBJ1-2,NA,CATRQVGYGYTF,TGTGCCACCAGACAGGTCGGGTATGGCTACACCTTC
TRBD1,TRBV20-1,TRBJ2-1,once,CSALPGTGLNEQFF,TGCAGTGCTCTCCCCGGGACAGGGCTAAATGAGCAGTTCTTC
TRBD2,TRBV20-1,TRBJ2-1,many,CSARPGTSGRSEQFF,TGCAGTGCACGACCCGGGACTAGCGGGAGGAGTGAGCAGTTCTTC
NA,TRBV4-2,TRBJ2-5,NA,CASSQGEDRRETQYF,TGTGCCAGCAGCCAAGGGGAGGACAGGAGAGAGACCCAGTACTTC
TRBD1,TRBV6-4,TRBJ2-1,NA,CTSSAQGDKHNEQFF,TGTACCAGCAGCGCTCAGGGGGACAAACACAATGAGCAGTTCTTC
TRBD1,TRBV12-3/TRBV12-4,TRBJ1-2,NA,CASTKQGTGYGYTF,TGTGCCAGCACCAAACAGGGGACGGGCTATGGCTACACCTTC
NA,TRBV7-9,TRBJ1-5,once,CASSRMDSSNQPQHF,TGTGCCAGCAGCAGGATGGACAGCTCAAATCAGCCCCAGCATTTT
TRBD2,TRBV6-5,TRBJ2-7,once,CASRYSGGTYEQYF,TGTGCCAGCAGGTACTCGGGAGGGACCTACGAGCAGTACTTC
TRBD1,TRBV6-5,TRBJ1-2,NA,CASRTTGARGYTF,TGTGCCAGCAGGACGACAGGGGCTCGCGGCTACACCTTC
NA,TRBV15,TRBJ2-4,few,CATSRDDVGPGEVAKNIQYF,TGTGCCACCAGCAGAGATGATGTCGGCCCAGGAGAGGTAGCCAAAAACATTCAGTACTTC
NA,TRBV20-1,TRBJ2-5,few,CSAPWGQETQYF,TGCAGTGCTCCCTGGGGACAAGAGACCCAGTACTTC